This TCR beta chain was sequenced during a study of blood T cell repertoires in COVID-19. For the study at large: From the United States, Italy and Spain came samples of acute and convalescent COVID-19. From T cells, B-cell-depleted T cells, or PBMCs came the material, which was cDNA or gDNA.

The length of the CDR3 is 13 residues. Germline CDR1 is KGHSH and CDR2 is LQKENI. V was pared by 3 bases and J by 6 bases, with 2 bases of the junction left unmatched. How the authors handled the data: The authors estimated nucleated cell counts from reference gene primer amplification. The assay was immunoSEQ multiplex PCR, and TCRdb's table has in-frame clones only and misses some. The V and J calls and clone size were taken over from that table, and D and trimming were inferred from the DNA. The table shows around 100,000 clones, with around four fifths occurring only once. Sequencing was performed on peripheral blood. The V gene is TRBV18, the J gene TRBJ2-7, with 10 nucleotides matching TRBD1. The receptor comes from a man in his fifties with active or convalescent COVID-19. Here the CDR3 DNA reads TGTGCCAGCTCACCGGGACAGGGGCTCGAGCAGTACTTC. Protein: CASSPGQGLEQYF.